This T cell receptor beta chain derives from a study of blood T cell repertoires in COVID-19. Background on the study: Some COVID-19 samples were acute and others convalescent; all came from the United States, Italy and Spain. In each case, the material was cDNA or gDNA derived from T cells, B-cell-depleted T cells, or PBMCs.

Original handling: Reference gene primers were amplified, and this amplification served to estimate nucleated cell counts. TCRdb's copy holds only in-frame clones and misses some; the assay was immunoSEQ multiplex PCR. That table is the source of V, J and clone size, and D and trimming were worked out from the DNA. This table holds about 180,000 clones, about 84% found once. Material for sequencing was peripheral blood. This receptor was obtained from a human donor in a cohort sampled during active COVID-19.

The CDR3 bases are TGTGCCAGCAGCCGCGGACAGGGAGCCGGAAACACCATATATTTT. Residues: CASSRGQGAGNTIYF. The chain has TRBV7-3 and TRBJ1-3; TRBD1 matches at 8 bases. Trimming took 5 bases from V and 4 from J; bases not matched to a gene: 7. Germline V gene sequence: CDR1 SGHTA, CDR2 FQGTGA. The CDR3 totals 15 residues.